The rows below give T cell receptor beta chains drawn from one sample of a study of glioma-infiltrating T cells. Each CDR3 protein is one row after TCRdb ran MiXCR on the multiplex PCR reads. The table has fewer than 500,000 distinct CDR3 sequences, approximately 42% seen once. The sequenced sample consisted of glioma tissue, nonneoplastic brain tissue, or PBMCs (not recorded which). These receptors all come from a human donor with low-grade glioma or glioblastoma, undergoing nonglioma brain surgery, or in good health (not recorded which). The CDR3 runs from the conserved cysteine through the conserved F or W. The order of the fields is V gene, clone size, J gene, D gene, CDR3 protein, CDR3 DNA. A D gene is named only where the DNA matches it firmly. Clone sizes are given selectively: once, few, many, or a class where the clone is expanded.

TRBV6-1	many	TRBJ2-1	NA	CASSEGTDRNEQFF	TGTGCCAGCAGTGAAGGGACCGACCGGAATGAGCAGTTCTTC
TRBV19	NA	TRBJ2-1	NA	CASSIDWSGSVSTSYNEQFF	TGTGCCAGTAGTATAGATTGGAGCGGTTCGGTGTCTACTTCCTACAATGAGCAGTTCTTC
TRBV27	many	TRBJ2-3	NA	CASSLFRAGSDTQYF	TGTGCCAGCAGTTTATTCAGGGCCGGATCAGATACGCAGTATTTT
TRBV4-3	once	TRBJ1-5	TRBD1	CASSQGHGTVYSNQPQRF	TGCGCCAGCAGCCAGGGACACGGGACAGTCTATAGCAATCAGCCCCAGCGTTTT
TRBV28	many	TRBJ2-3	TRBD2	CASSYPSGRTDTQYF	TGTGCCAGCAGTTATCCTAGCGGGAGAACAGATACGCAGTATTTT
TRBV28	NA	TRBJ2-2	TRBD2	CASSLNRGLAGPTNTGELFF	TGTGCCAGCAGTCTCAACCGTGGACTAGCGGGGCCTACGAACACCGGGGAGCTGTTTTTT
TRBV20-1	few	TRBJ2-1	TRBD2	CSARDRGSGSWGENEQFF	TGCAGTGCTAGAGATCGGGGTAGCGGGAGTTGGGGGGAGAATGAGCAGTTCTTC
TRBV19	few	TRBJ1-1	NA	CASISAGWDTEAFF	TGTGCCAGTATTAGCGCAGGGTGGGACACTGAAGCTTTCTTT
TRBV6-1	many	TRBJ2-1	NA	CASMVNSYNEQFF	TGTGCCAGCATGGTCAACTCCTACAATGAGCAGTTCTTC
TRBV12-3/TRBV12-4	NA	TRBJ1-5	NA	CASSPQGLNQPQHF	TGTGCCAGCAGTCCCCAGGGTCTCAATCAGCCCCAGCATTTT
TRBV20-1	many	TRBJ2-3	TRBD2	CSAPIAGRESDTQYF	TGCAGTGCCCCAATCGCAGGGCGGGAGTCAGATACGCAGTATTTT
TRBV28	few	TRBJ1-2	NA	CASSIGAFNYGYTF	TGTGCCAGCAGCATCGGTGCATTTAACTATGGCTACACCTTC
TRBV7-2	once	TRBJ2-7	NA	CASSFAGTDSYEQYF	TGTGCCAGCAGCTTTGCTGGGACGGACTCCTACGAGCAGTACTTC
TRBV6-5	NA	TRBJ1-5	NA	CASMPGQPGQPQHF	TGTGCCAGCATGCCAGGACAGCCGGGTCAGCCCCAGCATTTT
TRBV27	NA	TRBJ2-1	TRBD2	CASAYSGGSYNEQFF	TGTGCCAGCGCATATAGCGGGGGCTCCTACAATGAGCAGTTCTTC
TRBV27	NA	TRBJ2-1	NA	CASSSTRFSGYNEQFF	TGTGCCAGCAGTTCAACACGGTTTAGTGGCTACAATGAGCAGTTCTTC
TRBV4-2	NA	TRBJ2-1	TRBD2	CASSVEREHYYNEQFF	TGTGCCAGCAGCGTGGAGCGGGAGCATTACTACAATGAGCAGTTCTTC
TRBV20-1	few	TRBJ1-4	NA	CSVGGAPNEKLFF	TGCAGTGTGGGAGGGGCACCGAATGAAAAACTGTTTTTT
TRBV7-2	few	TRBJ2-5	NA	CASSKTGVETQYF	TGTGCCAGCAGCAAGACAGGCGTGGAGACCCAGTACTTC
TRBV7-6	NA	TRBJ2-7	NA	CASSMLAGVYEQYF	TGTGCCAGCAGCATGTTGGCAGGGGTCTACGAGCAGTACTTC
TRBV3-1	NA	TRBJ2-3	TRBD1	CASSHLDRSPDTQYF	TGTGCCAGCAGCCACTTGGACAGGTCCCCAGATACGCAGTATTTT
TRBV28	few	TRBJ1-2	TRBD1	CASSLRQGFYGYTF	TGTGCCAGCAGTTTAAGACAGGGGTTCTATGGCTACACCTTC
TRBV6-1	many	TRBJ2-1	TRBD2	CASSPRTSANEQFF	TGTGCCAGCAGTCCCCGGACTAGCGCAAATGAGCAGTTCTTC